A single sample is the source of the 8 T cell receptor beta chains below, sequenced in a study of T cell responses to AZD1222 COVID-19 vaccine. The data were produced by immunoSEQ multiplex PCR, yet TCRdb's version contains in-frame clones alone and is incomplete. The sample includes over 50,000 clones, 88% of them seen just once. The specimen was peripheral blood, collected on day 0 of AZD1222 vaccination. Receptor source: an adult in good health.

This chain links TRBV7-2 with TRBJ2-1; 7 nucleotides agree with TRBD1. The germline CDR1 and CDR2 sequences are SGHTA and FQGNSA. This CDR3 contains 19 residues. V trimming: 5 bases; J trimming: 0 bases; junction bases outside the gene matches: 16. CDR3 in DNA: TGTGCCAGCAGCAGACCGCGCATACTTAGGGACAGCTCCTACAATGAGCAGTTCTTC. Translated: CASSRPRILRDSSYNEQFF.

V gene TRBV19 combines with J gene TRBJ1-2; 10 nucleotides line up with TRBD1. CDR1 and CDR2 from the germline V gene are LNHDA and SQIVND (reference sequence). V lost 4 bases, J lost 0 bases, and 2 bases stayed unmatched. The CDR3 totals 15 residues. The CDR3 region has the DNA TGTGCCAGTAGTACCGGGACAGGGGCTAACTATGGCTACACCTTC. It translates to CASSTGTGANYGYTF.

The chain combines TRBV7-9 with TRBJ2-1; either TRBD1 or TRBD2 may fit D (6 bases each). V was cut by 1 base and J by 2 bases, with 15 bases left in between. This CDR3 contains 17 residues. Germline V gene data show CDR1 as SEHNR and CDR2 as FQNEAQ (reference sequence). The CDR3 spells CASSLEGRGLPYNEQFF. The CDR3, as DNA: TGTGCCAGCAGCTTAGAAGGCAGGGGACTTCCCTACAATGAGCAGTTCTTC.

A few counts support this clone. The chain has TRBV7-8 and TRBJ1-3; 7 positions agree with TRBD1. Per germline, CDR1 SGHVS and CDR2 FQNEAQ. The ends lost 4 bases at V and 2 bases at J; junction bases unmatched: 5. The CDR3 covers 15 residues. CDR3: CASSSQTGTGNTIYF. The CDR3 nucleotides read TGTGCCAGCAGCTCCCAGACAGGGACTGGAAACACCATATATTTT.

V is TRBV27 and J is TRBJ1-4; 9 bases map to TRBD1. In germline, CDR1 is MNHEY, CDR2 SMNVEV (reference sequence). The trim removed 7 bases at V and 0 bases at J, leaving 6 bases unmatched. This CDR3 is built from 16 residues. The CDR3 loop is CASKETGGATNEKLFF. CDR3 coding DNA: TGTGCCAGCAAAGAAACAGGGGGCGCAACTAATGAAAAACTGTTTTTT.

This clone was recorded a few times. The chain has TRBV19 and TRBJ2-3; a weak D match, TRBD2 (5 bases). This CDR3 spans 17 amino acids. V was pared by 1 base and J by 4 bases, with 18 bases between. Per the germline V gene, CDR1 is LNHDA and CDR2 is SQIVND (reference sequence). The CDR3 spells CASSIGSTRDVSDTQYF. For the CDR3, the DNA is TGTGCCAGTAGTATAGGTAGCACTAGAGACGTTTCAGATACGCAGTATTTT.

This sequence joins TRBV21-1 and TRBJ2-7. TRBV21-1 is shown as a pseudogene. This CDR3 comprises 15 residues. The CDR3 region has the DNA TGTGCCAGCAGCAGGGTAAAAGAATCAACCTACGAGCAGTACTTC. It codes for CASSRVKESTYEQYF.

The V and J genes are TRBV2 and TRBJ1-2; a weak D match, TRBD1 (6 bases). This CDR3 region has 14 residues. The germline gives CDR1 SNHLY, CDR2 FYNNEI. The V end lost 7 bases, the J end lost 0 bases, and 12 bases lay between the germline ends. The DNA of the CDR3 is TGTGCCAGCATTACGGACAGATCTAACTATGGCTACACCTTC. Its protein product is CASITDRSNYGYTF.